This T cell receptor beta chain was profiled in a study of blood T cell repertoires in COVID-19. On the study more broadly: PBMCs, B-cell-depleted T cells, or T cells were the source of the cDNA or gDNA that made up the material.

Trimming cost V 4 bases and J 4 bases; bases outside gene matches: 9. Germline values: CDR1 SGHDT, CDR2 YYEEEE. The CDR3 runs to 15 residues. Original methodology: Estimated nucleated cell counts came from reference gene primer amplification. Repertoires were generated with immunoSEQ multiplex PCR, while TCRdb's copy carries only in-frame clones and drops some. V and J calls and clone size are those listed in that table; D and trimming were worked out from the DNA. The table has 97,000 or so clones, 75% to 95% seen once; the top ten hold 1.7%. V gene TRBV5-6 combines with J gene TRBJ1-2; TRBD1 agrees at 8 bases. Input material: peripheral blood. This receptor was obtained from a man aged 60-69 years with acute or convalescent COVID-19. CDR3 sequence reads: CASSPRGHLFYGYTF. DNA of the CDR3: TGTGCCAGCAGCCCCAGGGGGCACCTCTTCTATGGCTACACCTTC. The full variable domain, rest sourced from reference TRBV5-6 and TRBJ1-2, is DAGVTQSPTHLIKTRGQQVTLRCSPKSGHDTVSWYQQALGQGPQFIFQYYEEEERQRGNFPDRFSGHQFPNYSSELNVNALLLGDSALYLCASSPRGHLFYGYTFGSGTRLTVV.